The present T cell receptor beta chain was sequenced within a study of control samples from healthy donors and cancer patients. The repertoire was sequenced with immunoSEQ multiplex PCR; TCRdb's copy has only in-frame clones and lacks some. The sample consists of 98,000 or so clones, about 87% of them appearing once. Germline CDR1 and CDR2: GTSNPN and SVGIG (reference sequence). Trimming left V 5 bases short and J 4 bases short, with 9 bases between. The CDR3 is 12 residues long. This TCR came from a woman in her 70s in good health. Material for sequencing was blood. The rearrangement joins TRBV30 to TRBJ1-5; maybe TRBD1 (6 bases). The CDR3 region is CAWQGNNQPQHF. CDR3 in DNA: TGTGCCTGGCAGGGGAATAATCAGCCCCAGCATTTT.